The rows below give T cell receptor beta chains drawn from one sample of a study of blood T cell repertoires in COVID-19. Produced via immunoSEQ multiplex PCR; TCRdb's table is partial and in-frame only. The sample holds 100,000 to 150,000 clones; less than 90% are singletons and the top ten take more than 1.4%. Sequences were obtained from peripheral blood. Source of these receptors: a man in his 60s with acute or convalescent COVID-19. Each CDR3 is given with its conserved first and last residue. Fields, in order: D gene, J gene, clone size, V gene, CDR3 DNA, CDR3 protein. The D gene is left open where the match is weak. The size of a clone is reported for some rows only, either as once, few or many, or as a class for expanded clones.

NA TRBJ1-4 NA TRBV28 TGTGCCAGCAGTTTTCCCGCCGGCGGACCGACTACAACTAATGAAAAACTGTTTTTT CASSFPAGGPTTTNEKLFF
NA TRBJ2-2 few TRBV10-3 TGTGCCATCAGTGACGGGAACACCGGGGAGCTGTTTTTT CAISDGNTGELFF
NA TRBJ1-5 NA TRBV6-5 TGTGCCAGCACTTCGGGGGTCGATCAGCCCCAGCATTTT CASTSGVDQPQHF
NA TRBJ1-5 few TRBV7-9 TGTGCCACTAGGGAGTTGAGCAATCAGCCCCAGCATTTT CATRELSNQPQHF
TRBD1 TRBJ2-7 NA TRBV6-1 TGTGCCAGCAGTGAAACCGGATCCGGGACAGGGGGGAGAGAACAGTACTTC CASSETGSGTGGREQYF
NA TRBJ1-1 NA TRBV11-3 TGTGCCAGCGGCTTCGGAGCTTTCTTT CASGFGAFF
NA TRBJ1-2 NA TRBV27 TGTGCCAGCAGTTGGGACACTCGCTATGGCTACACCTTC CASSWDTRYGYTF
NA TRBJ2-1 NA TRBV5-1 TGCGCCAGCAGCTTGGCGCGCGACAATGAGCAGTTCTTC CASSLARDNEQFF
NA TRBJ1-1 NA TRBV2 TGTGCCAGCAGTGAGATGAGTAGGGGAAACACTGAAGCTTTCTTT CASSEMSRGNTEAFF
NA TRBJ2-3 NA TRBV4-2 TGTGCCAGCAGCCGGATGGAGGGTGGGGGACCAGATACGCAGTATTTT CASSRMEGGGPDTQYF
TRBD1 TRBJ1-4 NA TRBV28 TGTGCCAGCAGTACCACGGGACAGGGTTTTGAAAAACTGTTTTTT CASSTTGQGFEKLFF
NA TRBJ2-3 NA TRBV24-1 TGTGCCACCAGTTACAGGACCACAGATACGCAGTATTTT CATSYRTTDTQYF
NA TRBJ1-4 NA TRBV12-5 TGTGCTAGTCATGTGGGAGGGGCAGTCGAAAAACTGTTTTTT CASHVGGAVEKLFF
TRBD1 TRBJ2-5 NA TRBV7-3 TGTGCCAGCAGCACCCACGGGACAGACCAAGAGACCCAGTACTTC CASSTHGTDQETQYF
NA TRBJ1-6 few TRBV20-1 TGCAGTGCTAGTCGGAAGTCGGGGTCACCCCTCCACTTT CSASRKSGSPLHF
TRBD2 TRBJ2-7 once TRBV27 TGTGCCATCCCCCGGGCTAGCGGGAGGGATTTCTCCTACGAGCAGTACTTC CAIPRASGRDFSYEQYF
NA TRBJ2-6 NA TRBV19 TGTGCCAGTAGTATTAATTTGAGTGGGGCCAACGTCCTGACTTTC CASSINLSGANVLTF
NA TRBJ2-3 NA TRBV6-4 TGTGCCAGCAGTGAACTCGGACACAGCACAGATACGCAGTATTTT CASSELGHSTDTQYF